The clone carrying this TCR beta chain was detected many times. MiXCR, run by TCRdb on the 5' RACE reads, gives a single entry per CDR3 protein. The sample carries 240,000 or so distinct CDR3 sequences, roughly 8.6% recorded once. These data belong to a study of CD8 T cells in ankylosing spondylitis. The sequence came from a male donor with ankylosing spondylitis or in good health (not recorded which). Sequenced sample: blood, either unsorted or a sorted T cell fraction (not recorded which).

The CDR3: CASSPGLAGGRDYEQYF. CDR3 in DNA: TGTGCCAGCTCACCGGGACTAGCGGGAGGGCGCGACTACGAGCAGTACTTC. The J gene is TRBJ2-7, the V gene TRBV18; TRBD2 aligns across 16 bases. The germline V gene encodes CDR1 KGHSH and CDR2 LQKENI. The CDR3 consists of 17 residues. V shed 3 bases and J 3 bases; nucleotides not matched to a gene: 5.